The clone carrying this TCR beta chain was seen only once. This sample was taken from a study of shared clonotypes between healthy human individuals. Terminally differentiated effector memory CD45RA+ cells were excluded from the naive CD8 cells, which were CD45RO-negative and positively selected for CCR7. Researchers divided each subset's genomic DNA evenly across several immunoSEQ plates. Sequencing was performed with immunoSEQ multiplex PCR; in TCRdb, only in-frame clones are kept and a portion is missing. The sample yields nearly 2 million clones, just under 95% seen once. This CDR3 is built from 15 residues. The germline CDR1 and CDR2 sequences are MDHEN and SYDVKM. Deletions cut 1 base from V and 4 bases from J, with 13 bases between.

The clonotype was recovered from a man between 18 and 35 years old in good health. V usage is TRBV28 and J usage is TRBJ2-5; possibly TRBD1 or TRBD2 for D (6 bases each). The sequenced sample was naive CD8+ T cells sorted from blood. CDR3: CASSLFRGRGETQYF. In DNA, the CDR3 is TGTGCCAGCAGTTTATTCCGGGGGCGCGGAGAGACCCAGTACTTC.